The source of this T cell receptor beta chain is a study of neurological immune-mediated disorders. General study points: TCR-beta repertoires seemed private in all groups, with no expanded CDR3 amino acid sequences shared. HTLV-1-associated myelopathy displayed the greatest TCR clonal expansion, and multiple sclerosis exhibited the smallest, lower than that of healthy controls.

Sorted libraries came from 1 million CD4+ or CD8+ T cells. After removal of 5 bases from V and 2 bases from J, the junction contained 4 bases not matched to a gene. Germline CDR1 and CDR2: SGHRS and YFSETQ. This CDR3 region has 14 residues. Over 160 million TCR-beta sequences from 15-18 subjects came out of each sequencing run. TCRdb analysed the 5' RACE reads with MiXCR anew, one entry per CDR3 protein. The sample records about 39,000 distinct CDR3 sequences, approximately 7.2% being singletons. Worth noting for this clonotype: What it binds is not known.

The chain has TRBV5-1 and TRBJ2-5; TRBD2 matches at 9 bases. This receptor was identified in a man in his fifties or sixties in good health. The sample comprised CD4+ T cells from blood. This chain's CDR3 is CASRKREVQETQYF. In DNA form, the CDR3 reads TGCGCCAGCAGGAAGCGGGAGGTACAAGAGACCCAGTACTTC.